This T cell receptor (beta chain) was recovered during a study of blood T cell repertoires in COVID-19. Study in general: Sources were T cells, B-cell-depleted T cells, or PBMCs; the material itself was cDNA or gDNA.

This CDR3 spans 16 amino acids. CDR1 is SNHLY, CDR2 FYNNEI, per germline. The V gene end was trimmed by 4 bases and the J gene end by 1 base; junction bases not matched to a gene: 6. Recovered Cohort 3 donors showed two negative PCRs, clearance, or symptom resolution. Generated by immunoSEQ multiplex PCR, the TCRdb table keeps only in-frame clones and is missing some. The sample has about 460,000 clones; roughly nine tenths are singletons. The sequence was collected from a woman in her sixties who had recovered from COVID-19. The V call is TRBV2, the J call TRBJ2-3; 9 nucleotides line up with TRBD2. Material for sequencing was PBMCs or T cells enriched from blood (not recorded which). CDR3 amino acids: CASSGPSGERTDTQYF. As DNA, the CDR3 is TGTGCCAGCAGTGGACCTAGCGGGGAGCGCACAGATACGCAGTATTTT.